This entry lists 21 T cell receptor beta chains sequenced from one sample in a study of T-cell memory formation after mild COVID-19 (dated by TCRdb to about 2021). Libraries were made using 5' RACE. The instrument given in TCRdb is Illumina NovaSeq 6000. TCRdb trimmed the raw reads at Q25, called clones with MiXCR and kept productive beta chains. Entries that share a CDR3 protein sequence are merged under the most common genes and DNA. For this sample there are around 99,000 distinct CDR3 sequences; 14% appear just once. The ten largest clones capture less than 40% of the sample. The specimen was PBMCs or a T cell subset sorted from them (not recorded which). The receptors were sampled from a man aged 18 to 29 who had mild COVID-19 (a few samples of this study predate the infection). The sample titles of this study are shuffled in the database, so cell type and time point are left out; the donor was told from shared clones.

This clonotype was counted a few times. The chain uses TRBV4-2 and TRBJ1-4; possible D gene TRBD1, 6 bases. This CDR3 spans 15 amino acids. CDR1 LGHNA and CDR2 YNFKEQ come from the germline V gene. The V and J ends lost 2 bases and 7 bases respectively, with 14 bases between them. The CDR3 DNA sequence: TGTGCCAGCAGCCAATACACAGGGTTGGGTGAAAAACTGTTTTTT. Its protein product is CASSQYTGLGEKLFF.

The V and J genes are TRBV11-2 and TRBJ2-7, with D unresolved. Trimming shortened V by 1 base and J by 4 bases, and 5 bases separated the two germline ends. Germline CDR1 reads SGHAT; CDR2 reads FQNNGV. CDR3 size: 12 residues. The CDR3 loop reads CASSLGVYEQYF. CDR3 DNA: TGTGCCAGCAGCTTAGGGGTTTACGAGCAGTACTTC.

DNA of the CDR3: TGTGCCAGCAGTGAATCCGGCGGGGGGGCCTACAATGAGCAGTTCTTC. Encoded protein: CASSESGGGAYNEQFF. The chain combines TRBV6-1 with TRBJ2-1; 9 bases align to TRBD2. In germline, CDR1 is MNHNS, CDR2 SASEGT. The CDR3 extends over 16 amino acids. V lost 2 bases, J lost 2 bases, and 4 bases stayed unmatched.

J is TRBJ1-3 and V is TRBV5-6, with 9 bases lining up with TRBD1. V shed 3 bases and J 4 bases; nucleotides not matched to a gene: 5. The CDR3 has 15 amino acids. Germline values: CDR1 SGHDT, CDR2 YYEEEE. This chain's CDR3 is CASSSGTGRGNTIYF. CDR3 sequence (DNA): TGTGCCAGCAGCTCAGGGACAGGGAGAGGAAACACCATATATTTT. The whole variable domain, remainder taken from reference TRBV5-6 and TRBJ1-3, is DAGVTQSPTHLIKTRGQQVTLRCSPKSGHDTVSWYQQALGQGPQFIFQYYEEEERQRGNFPDRFSGHQFPNYSSELNVNALLLGDSALYLCASSSGTGRGNTIYFGEGSWLTVV.

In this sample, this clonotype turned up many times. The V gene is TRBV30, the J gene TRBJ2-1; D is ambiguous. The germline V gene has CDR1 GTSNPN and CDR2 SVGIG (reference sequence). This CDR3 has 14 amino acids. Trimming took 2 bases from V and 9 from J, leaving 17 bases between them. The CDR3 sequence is CAWSTTPRVREQFF. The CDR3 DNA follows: TGTGCCTGGAGTACCACCCCCCGGGTCCGTGAGCAGTTCTTC.

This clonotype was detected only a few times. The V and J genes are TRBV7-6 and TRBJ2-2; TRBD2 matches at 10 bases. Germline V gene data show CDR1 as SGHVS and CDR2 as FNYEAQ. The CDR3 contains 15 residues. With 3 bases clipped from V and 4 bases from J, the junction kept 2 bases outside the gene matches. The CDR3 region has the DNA TGTGCCAGCAGCTTTGGGACTAGCGTCACCGGGGAGCTGTTTTTT. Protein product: CASSFGTSVTGELFF.

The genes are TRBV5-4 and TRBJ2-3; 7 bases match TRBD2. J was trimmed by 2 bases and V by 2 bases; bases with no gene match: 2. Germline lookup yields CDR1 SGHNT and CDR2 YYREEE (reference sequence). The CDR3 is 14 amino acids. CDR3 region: CASSFGGFTDTQYF. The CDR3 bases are TGTGCCAGCAGCTTCGGGGGGTTCACAGATACGCAGTATTTT.

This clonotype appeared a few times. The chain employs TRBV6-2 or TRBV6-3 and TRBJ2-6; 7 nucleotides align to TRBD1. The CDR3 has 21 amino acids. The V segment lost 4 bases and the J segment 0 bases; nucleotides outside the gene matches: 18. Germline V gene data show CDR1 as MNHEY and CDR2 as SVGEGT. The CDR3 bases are TGTGCCAGCAGTTTTGTTCCGGGACAGTTATTCTCCGACTCTGGGGCCAACGTCCTGACTTTC. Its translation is CASSFVPGQLFSDSGANVLTF.

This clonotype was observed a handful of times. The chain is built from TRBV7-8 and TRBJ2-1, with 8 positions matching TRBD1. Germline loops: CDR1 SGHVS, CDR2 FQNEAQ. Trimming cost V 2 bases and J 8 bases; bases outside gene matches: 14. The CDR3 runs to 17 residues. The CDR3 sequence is CASSLMGTRDRSYEQFF. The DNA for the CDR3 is TGTGCCAGCAGCTTAATGGGGACCCGGGACAGGAGCTATGAGCAGTTCTTC.

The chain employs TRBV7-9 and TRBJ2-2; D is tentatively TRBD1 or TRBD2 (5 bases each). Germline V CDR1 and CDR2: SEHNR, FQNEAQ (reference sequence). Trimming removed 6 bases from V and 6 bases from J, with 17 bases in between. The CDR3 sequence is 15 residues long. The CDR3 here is CASSWDGQPAGELFF. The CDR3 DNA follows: TGTGCCAGCAGTTGGGACGGGCAACCGGCCGGGGAGCTGTTTTTT.

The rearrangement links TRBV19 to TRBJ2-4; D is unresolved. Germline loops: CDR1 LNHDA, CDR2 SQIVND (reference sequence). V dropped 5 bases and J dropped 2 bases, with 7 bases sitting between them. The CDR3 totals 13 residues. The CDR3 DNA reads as TGTGCCAGTAGTGCCGGGTCCAAAAACATTCAGTACTTC. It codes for CASSAGSKNIQYF.

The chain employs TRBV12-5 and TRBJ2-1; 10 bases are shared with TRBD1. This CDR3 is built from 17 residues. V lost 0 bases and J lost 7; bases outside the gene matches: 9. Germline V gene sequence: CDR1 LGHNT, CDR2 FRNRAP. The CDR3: CASGLVPGQGFENEQFF. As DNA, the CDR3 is TGTGCTAGTGGTTTGGTTCCGGGACAGGGGTTTGAAAATGAGCAGTTCTTC.

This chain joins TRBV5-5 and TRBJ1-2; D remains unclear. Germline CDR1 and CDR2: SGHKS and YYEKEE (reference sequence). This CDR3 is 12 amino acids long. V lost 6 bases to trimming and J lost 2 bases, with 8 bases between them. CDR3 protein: CASTLGNYGYTF. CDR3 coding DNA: TGTGCCAGCACCCTGGGAAACTATGGCTACACCTTC.

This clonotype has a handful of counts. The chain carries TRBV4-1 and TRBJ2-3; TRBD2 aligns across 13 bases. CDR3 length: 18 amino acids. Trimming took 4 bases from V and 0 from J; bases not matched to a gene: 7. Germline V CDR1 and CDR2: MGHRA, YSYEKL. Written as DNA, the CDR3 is TGCGCCAGCAGCCCCTCCCCGGGACTAGCGGGGAGCACAGATACGCAGTATTTT. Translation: CASSPSPGLAGSTDTQYF.

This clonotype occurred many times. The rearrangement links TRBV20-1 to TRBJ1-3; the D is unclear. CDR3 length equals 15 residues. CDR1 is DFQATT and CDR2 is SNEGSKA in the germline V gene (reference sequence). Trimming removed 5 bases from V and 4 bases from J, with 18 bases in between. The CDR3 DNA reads TGCAGTGCTTCCTCACCCGAGCCAGTCGGAAACACCATATATTTT. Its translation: CSASSPEPVGNTIYF.

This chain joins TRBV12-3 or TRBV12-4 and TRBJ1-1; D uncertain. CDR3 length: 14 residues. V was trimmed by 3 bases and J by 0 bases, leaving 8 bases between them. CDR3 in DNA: TGTGCCAGCAGTTTCGGGATGGTGAACACTGAAGCTTTCTTT. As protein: CASSFGMVNTEAFF.

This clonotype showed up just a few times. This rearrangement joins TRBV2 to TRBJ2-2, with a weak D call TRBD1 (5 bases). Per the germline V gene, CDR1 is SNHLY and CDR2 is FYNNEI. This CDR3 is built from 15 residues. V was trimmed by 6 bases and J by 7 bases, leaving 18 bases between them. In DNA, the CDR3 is TGTGCCAGCAGCGACTGGGGCCGCGGCATCGGGGAGCTGTTTTTT. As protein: CASSDWGRGIGELFF. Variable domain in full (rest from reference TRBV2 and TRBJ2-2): EPEVTQTPSHQVTQMGQEVILRCVPISNHLYFYWYRQILGQKVEFLVSFYNNEISEKSEIFDDQFSVERPDGSNFTLKIRSTKLEDSAMYFCASSDWGRGIGELFFGEGSRLTVL.

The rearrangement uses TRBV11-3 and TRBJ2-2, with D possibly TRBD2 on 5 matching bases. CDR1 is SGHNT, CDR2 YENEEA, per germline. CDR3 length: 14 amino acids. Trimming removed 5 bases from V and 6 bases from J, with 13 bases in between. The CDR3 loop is CASSVDFPSGELFF. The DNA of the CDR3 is TGTGCCAGCAGCGTGGACTTTCCTTCCGGGGAGCTGTTTTTT.

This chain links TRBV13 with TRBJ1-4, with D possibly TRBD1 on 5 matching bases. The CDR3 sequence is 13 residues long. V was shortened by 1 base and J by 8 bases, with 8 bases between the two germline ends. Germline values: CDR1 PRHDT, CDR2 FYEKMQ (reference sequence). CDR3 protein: CASSLDGGEKLFF. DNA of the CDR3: TGTGCCAGCAGCTTAGATGGGGGAGAAAAACTGTTTTTT.

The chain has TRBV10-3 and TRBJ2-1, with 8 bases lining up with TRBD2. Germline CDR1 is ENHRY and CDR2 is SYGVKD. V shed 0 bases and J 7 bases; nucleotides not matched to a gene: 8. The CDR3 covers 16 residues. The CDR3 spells CAISESWGGGPNEQFF. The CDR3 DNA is TGTGCCATCAGTGAGTCGTGGGGCGGGGGGCCTAATGAGCAGTTCTTC.

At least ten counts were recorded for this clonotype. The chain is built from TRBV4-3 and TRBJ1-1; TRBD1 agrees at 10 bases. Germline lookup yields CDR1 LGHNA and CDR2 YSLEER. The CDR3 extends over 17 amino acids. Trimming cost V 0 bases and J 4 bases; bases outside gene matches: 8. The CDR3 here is CASSQDGGQGETTEAFF. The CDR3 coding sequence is TGCGCCAGCAGCCAAGATGGAGGACAGGGGGAGACCACTGAAGCTTTCTTT.